The next 19 T cell receptor beta chains were all read from a single sample in a study of CD8 T cells in ankylosing spondylitis. These receptors' antigens are unknown. TCRdb reanalysed the 5' RACE reads using MiXCR and keeps one entry per CDR3 protein. The table includes 500,000 to 650,000 distinct CDR3 sequences, about 5% detected once. Broader study findings: It appeared that ankylosing spondylitis blood was characterized by a TCR beta motif of 8 or 9 highly homologous variants.

The source material was blood, either unsorted or a sorted T cell fraction (not recorded which). The receptors derive from a male donor with ankylosing spondylitis.

This clonotype came up many times. This chain links TRBV7-2 with TRBJ1-2; 10 bases map to TRBD1. Germline values: CDR1 SGHTA, CDR2 FQGNSA. The CDR3 sequence is 13 residues long. V shed 10 bases and J 8 bases; nucleotides not matched to a gene: 10. The CDR3 region has the DNA TGTGCCATGCCGGGACAGGGGAGAAGAGGCTACACCTTC. This encodes CAMPGQGRRGYTF.

The chain links TRBV4-3 to TRBJ2-6; D is unclear. Germline values: CDR1 LGHNA, CDR2 YSLEER. The CDR3 loop spans 17 amino acids. V lost 1 base, J lost 0 bases, and 10 bases lay in between. CDR3 protein: CASSQGLWSSGANVLTF. DNA for the CDR3: TGCGCCAGCAGCCAAGGGCTTTGGAGCTCTGGGGCCAACGTCCTGACTTTC.

This clonotype has a count of ten or more. The chain joins TRBV5-5 to TRBJ2-3, with 9 nucleotides matching TRBD1. The CDR3 spans 16 residues. Per germline, CDR1 SGHKS and CDR2 YYEKEE (reference sequence). V shed 0 bases and J 4 bases; nucleotides not matched to a gene: 6. CDR3 protein: CASSLAGTGLSDTQYF. The CDR3 DNA is TGTGCCAGCAGCTTGGCCGGGACAGGGCTCTCAGATACGCAGTATTTT.

This clonotype was picked up many times. This chain links TRBV25-1 with TRBJ1-1; tentative D call: TRBD1 (6 bases). Germline CDR1 and CDR2: MGHDK and SYGVNS. Trimming removed 6 bases from V and 2 bases from J, with 10 bases in between. CDR3 length equals 13 residues. CDR3 nucleotides: TGTGCCAGCAGGACCAGGGGTAACACTGAAGCTTTCTTT. Amino acid sequence: CASRTRGNTEAFF.

This clonotype showed up just a few times. The chain has TRBV7-9 and TRBJ1-4, with D unclear. The germline V gene encodes CDR1 SEHNR and CDR2 FQNEAQ (reference sequence). Between the trimmed V and J ends, which lost 3 bases and 7 bases, there was a span of 15 bases. CDR3 length equals 15 residues. This chain's CDR3 is CASSFPSQFREKLFF. The CDR3 nucleotides are TGTGCCAGCAGCTTTCCCAGCCAGTTCCGTGAAAAACTGTTTTTT.

Ten or more counts support this clonotype. The chain uses TRBV4-2 and TRBJ2-1; 11 bases agree with TRBD2. Germline assignment: CDR1 LGHNA and CDR2 YNFKEQ. The CDR3 covers 18 residues. Losses at the gene ends were 6 bases for V and 4 bases for J; bases not matched to a gene: 14. Here the CDR3 DNA reads TGTGCCAGCAGGCCCTCAATCTTAGCGGGAGGGCGTTACAATGAGCAGTTCTTC. Its translation is CASRPSILAGGRYNEQFF.

This clonotype was counted at least ten times. The rearrangement uses TRBV28 and TRBJ2-1; D possibly corresponds to TRBD1 (6 bases). V lost 2 bases and J 7 bases, leaving 21 bases between the germline ends. CDR1 MDHEN and CDR2 SYDVKM come from the germline V gene. The CDR3 has 17 amino acids. CDR3 in DNA: TGTGCCAGCAGTTTAATAAGGGGGAGACGGGGTCTGAATGAGCAGTTCTTC. This sequence encodes CASSLIRGRRGLNEQFF.

This clonotype was counted many times. CDR3 bases: TGTGCCAGCAGCTATGGGGATCGGGGGGGAACTGAAGCTTTCTTT. Its protein is CASSYGDRGGTEAFF. The chain has TRBV7-9 and TRBJ1-1; tentatively, D is TRBD1 (5 bases). V lost 4 bases to trimming and J lost 5 bases, with 17 bases between them. The germline V gene encodes CDR1 SEHNR and CDR2 FQNEAQ (reference sequence). The CDR3 loop spans 15 amino acids.

This clonotype was recorded at least ten times. The chain carries TRBV7-2 and TRBJ2-7; 7 bases are a match to TRBD1. This CDR3 is built from 13 residues. V trimming: 4 bases; J trimming: 6 bases; junction bases outside the gene matches: 6. Germline-derived CDR1 and CDR2 are SGHTA and FQGNSA. The CDR3 DNA reads as TGTGCCAGCAGCTCGACAGGGTACGGCGAGCAGTACTTC. Translated, it gives CASSSTGYGEQYF.

This clonotype was detected many times. The chain links TRBV5-1 to TRBJ2-7, with D perhaps given as TRBD1 or TRBD2 (5 bases each). With 3 bases removed from V and 3 bases from J, the gap between germline ends came to 16 bases. The CDR3 extends over 15 amino acids. The germline V gene has CDR1 SGHRS and CDR2 YFSETQ. CDR3 loop: CASSSNPGTFYEQYF. The CDR3 region has the DNA TGCGCCAGCAGCTCCAACCCCGGGACCTTCTACGAGCAGTACTTC.

This clonotype came up many times. The chain uses TRBV7-2 and TRBJ2-7; possible D gene TRBD1, 6 bases. CDR1 is SGHTA and CDR2 is FQGNSA in the germline V gene. The CDR3 spans 13 residues. V was trimmed by 5 bases and J by 9 bases, leaving 17 bases between them. The CDR3 spells CASSPLQGTAQYF. For the CDR3, the DNA is TGTGCCAGCAGCCCATTACAGGGAACGGCGCAGTACTTC.

There are a few counts of this clonotype. The genes are TRBV10-3 and TRBJ2-1; D is unresolved. Trimming removed 0 bases at V and 9 bases at J, with 3 bases between. The CDR3 consists of 11 residues. The germline CDR1 and CDR2 sequences are ENHRY and SYGVKD. CDR3 nucleotides: TGTGCCATCAGTGAGTCGAGTGAGCAGTTCTTC. Its protein is CAISESSEQFF.

This clonotype appeared many times. The chain carries TRBV20-1 and TRBJ1-1; a weak D match, TRBD1 (6 bases). Trimming took off 1 base at V and 0 bases at J, with 12 bases between the two ends. From germline, CDR1 is DFQATT and CDR2 SNEGSKA (reference sequence). There are 15 residues in the CDR3. CDR3 amino acids: CSARVIGGMNTEAFF. The CDR3 region has the DNA TGCAGTGCTAGAGTCATAGGGGGTATGAACACTGAAGCTTTCTTT.

A few counts support this clonotype. The CDR3 loop reads CASRAVRIYGYTF. For the CDR3, the DNA is TGTGCCAGCAGGGCCGTTAGGATTTATGGCTACACCTTC. The chain combines TRBV2 with TRBJ1-2; D uncertain. Per the germline V gene, CDR1 is SNHLY and CDR2 is FYNNEI. The CDR3 contains 13 residues. V lost 6 bases and J 5 bases, leaving 13 bases between the germline ends.

This clonotype was observed many times. This chain connects TRBV24-1 to TRBJ2-1, with 7 positions matching TRBD2. Germline CDR1 is KGHDR and CDR2 is SFDVKD. CDR3 length: 18 amino acids. J lost 9 bases, V lost 2 bases, and 18 bases had no gene match. The CDR3 here is CATSDSPGRGRGDGEQFF. The CDR3 region has the DNA TGTGCCACCAGTGATTCCCCGGGGAGGGGACGCGGTGACGGTGAGCAGTTCTTC.

This clonotype has more than one count but fewer than ten. This chain links TRBV6-5 with TRBJ2-5, with 9 bases that match TRBD1. Germline trimming cut 0 bases from V and 5 bases from J; bases unmatched to any gene: 7. In germline, CDR1 is MNHEY, CDR2 SVGAGI. CDR3 length equals 16 residues. DNA of the CDR3: TGTGCCAGCAGTTACTCAGGACAGGGGCGCCCGGAGACCCAGTACTTC. Residues: CASSYSGQGRPETQYF.

In its sample, this clonotype was seen many times. The chain carries TRBV4-3 and TRBJ2-4, with D unresolved. CDR3 length: 16 residues. Trimming pared 2 bases from V and 0 bases from J, leaving 11 bases between. Germline values: CDR1 LGHNA, CDR2 YSLEER. Here the CDR3 DNA reads TGCGCCAGCAGCCAATTCCTAACCAAAGCCAAAAACATTCAGTACTTC. It specifies CASSQFLTKAKNIQYF.

This clonotype was seen many times. The chain employs TRBV20-1 and TRBJ2-5, with no clear D. V was shortened by 4 bases and J by 5 bases, with 8 bases between the two germline ends. The germline V gene has CDR1 DFQATT and CDR2 SNEGSKA (reference sequence). CDR3 size: 11 residues. CDR3 sequence (DNA): TGCAGTGCTACTCGATGGGAGACCCAGTACTTC. Encoded protein: CSATRWETQYF.

This clonotype has a count of ten or more. This rearrangement joins TRBV27 to TRBJ2-3, with D tentatively TRBD1 or TRBD2 (5 bases each). The CDR3 length is 13 residues. CDR1 is MNHEY, CDR2 SMNVEV, per germline (reference sequence). Trimming left V 8 bases short and J 13 bases short, with 22 bases between. CDR3 in amino acids: CASGTNLDVREYF. Written as DNA, the CDR3 is TGTGCCAGCGGGACGAACTTAGACGTGCGGGAGTATTTT.